This entry concerns a single TCR beta chain. This sample was taken from a study of OX40 agonist ivuxolimab in advanced cancers. This CDR3 is built from 15 residues. V was clipped by 5 bases and J by 6 bases, with 16 bases between them. CDR1 and CDR2 from the germline V gene are LNHDA and SQIVND (reference sequence). The data were produced by immunoSEQ multiplex PCR, yet TCRdb's version contains in-frame clones alone and is incomplete. Among roughly 82,000 clones, about 89% were seen once, and the ten largest hold 8% to 10%. The receptor comes from an adult with an advanced solid tumor such as melanoma, head and neck, liver or kidney cancer. The chain uses TRBV19 and TRBJ1-4, with D maybe TRBD1 (6 bases). Sequenced here: CD4+ or CD8+ T cells sorted from blood, sampled in a trial of the OX40 agonist ivuxolimab. CDR3 in amino acids: CASSPHLGADEKLFF. CDR3 coding DNA: TGTGCCAGTAGTCCCCATTTGGGGGCTGATGAAAAACTGTTTTTT.